This T cell receptor (beta chain) comes out of a study of graft-versus-host responses after intestinal transplantation. The overall study: Recipients were given multivisceral, liver-intestinal, or isolated intestinal transplants. Notes on the study in general: Peak GvH clone levels in circulation were associated with early post-transplant HvG declines.

Trimming shortened V by 0 bases and J by 7 bases, and 10 bases separated the two germline ends. CDR1 and CDR2 (germline): SGHKS, YYEKEE (reference sequence). This CDR3 contains 14 residues. Concerning this clone: The antigen is not known.

Here immunoSEQ multiplex PCR was the method, and the copy in TCRdb shows in-frame clones only, minus some. This table has 75,000 to 100,000 clones, roughly 80% appearing once. The clonotype was recovered from a human donor who received an intestinal transplant. This rearrangement joins TRBV5-5 to TRBJ2-2; TRBD1 might be the D (7 bases). This sample comprised unstimulated CD8+ T cells sorted from spleen or lymph node cells, obtained before intestinal transplant. As DNA, the CDR3 is TGTGCCAGCAGCTTGGTGCAGGGGGGCGGGGAGCTGTTTTTT. This gives the protein CASSLVQGGGELFF.